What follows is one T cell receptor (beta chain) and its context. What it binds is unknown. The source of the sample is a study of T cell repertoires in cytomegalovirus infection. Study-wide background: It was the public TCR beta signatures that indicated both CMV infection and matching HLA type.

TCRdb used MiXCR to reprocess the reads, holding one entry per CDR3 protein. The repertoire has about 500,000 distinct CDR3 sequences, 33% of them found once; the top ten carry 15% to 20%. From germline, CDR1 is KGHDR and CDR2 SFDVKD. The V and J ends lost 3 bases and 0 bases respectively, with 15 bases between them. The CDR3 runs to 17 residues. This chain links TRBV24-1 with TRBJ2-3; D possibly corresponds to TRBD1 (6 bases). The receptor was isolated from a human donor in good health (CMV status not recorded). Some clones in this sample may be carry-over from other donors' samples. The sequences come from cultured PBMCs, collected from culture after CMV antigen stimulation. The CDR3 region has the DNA TGTGCCACCAGTGATCCCGGACAGAAAACTAGCACAGATACGCAGTATTTT. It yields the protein CATSDPGQKTSTDTQYF.